The next 30 T cell receptor beta chains were all read from a single sample in a study of kidney transplant recipient with SARS-CoV-2 infection. TCRdb re-called the reads through MiXCR, storing one row per CDR3 protein. Here the sample spans 200,000 to 300,000 distinct CDR3 sequences, more than 25% being singletons. Sequencing used a blood sample, obtained at baseline and around day 120 from a kidney transplant recipient. The receptors here all came from a male patient aged 25-45 years who had COVID-19 and was a kidney transplant recipient. The T cells may come from the graft donor.

The chain has TRBV3-1 and TRBJ2-4; D remains ambiguous. This CDR3 region has 18 residues. Trimming removed 4 bases at V and 4 bases at J, with 23 bases between. Per germline, CDR1 LGHDT and CDR2 YNNKEL (reference sequence). CDR3 nucleotide sequence: TGTGCCAGCAGCCGACGGCTTCCCATTTGCAAAGAAAAAAACATTCAGTACTTC. This gives the protein CASSRRLPICKEKNIQYF.

Comments on this clonotype: A single base is all that separates this from a far larger clone, so a read error is likely. CDR3 sequence (DNA): TGTGCCAGCAGTGAGACTAGCGGGGGCACAGATACGCAGTATTTT. Encoded protein: CASSETSGGTDTQYF. The V call is TRBV6-1, the J call TRBJ2-3; TRBD2 matches at 11 bases. The CDR3 runs to 15 residues. Trimming removed 3 bases from V and 1 base from J; junction bases left unmatched: 0. CDR1 MNHNS and CDR2 SASEGT come from the germline V gene.

To note about this clonotype: Possible read error: a much larger clone is one base away. The V and J genes are TRBV3-1 and TRBJ1-2; the D gene is possibly TRBD1 (5 bases). This CDR3 is 13 amino acids long. The germline gives CDR1 LGHDT, CDR2 YNNKEL (reference sequence). In DNA form, the CDR3 reads TGTGCCGGCAGCCAATCGGGGCCCGGCGGCTACACCTTC. Encoded protein: CAGSQSGPGGYTF. Full variable domain (missing parts from reference TRBV3-1 and TRBJ1-2): DTAVSQTPKYLVTQMGNDKSIKCEQNLGHDTMYWYKQDSKKFLKIMFSYNNKELIINETVPNRFSPKSPDKAHLNLHINSLELGDSAVYFCAGSQSGPGGYTFGSGTRLTVV.

This clonotype was detected many times. The genes are TRBV2 and TRBJ1-1; D is unresolved. The germline gives CDR1 SNHLY, CDR2 FYNNEI. Trimming removed 6 bases at V and 3 bases at J, with 2 bases between. The CDR3 totals 10 residues. This chain's CDR3 is CASRYTEAFF. The CDR3 bases are TGTGCCAGCAGGTACACTGAAGCTTTCTTT.

Points on this clonotype: One end of the junction fails to match germline, which may point to a read error. The chain recombines TRBV3-1 with TRBJ1-3; no firm D call. Germline lookup yields CDR1 LGHDT and CDR2 YNNKEL (reference sequence). The CDR3 sequence is 18 residues long. The CDR3 sequence is CASSPRVRVTGPGSTIYF. In nucleotides, the CDR3 is TGTGCCAGCAGCCCCCGCGTTAGGGTCACGGGCCCTGGAAGCACCATATATTTT.

The table lists this clonotype with many counts. The CDR3 protein is CASTPGTLYGYTF. CDR3 sequence (DNA): TGCGCCAGCACGCCCGGCACCCTCTATGGCTACACCTTC. J is TRBJ1-2 and V is TRBV10-1; D remains unclear. This CDR3 has 13 residues. Per germline, CDR1 WNHNN and CDR2 SYGVQD (reference sequence). Deletions cut 7 bases from V and 4 bases from J, with 13 bases between.

The table lists this clonotype with many counts. The rearrangement links TRBV24-1 to TRBJ1-2; D unresolved. CDR1 and CDR2 from the germline V gene are KGHDR and SFDVKD. The CDR3 contains 17 residues. The germline V and J ends were trimmed by 4 bases and 4 bases, with 21 bases remaining between them. This chain's CDR3 is CATSESFSTRKTYGYTF. CDR3 nucleotide sequence: TGTGCCACCAGTGAGTCATTTAGTACCAGAAAGACCTATGGCTACACCTTC.

This clonotype has a count of ten or more. This chain uses TRBV3-1 with TRBJ1-3; TRBD1 aligns across 7 bases. Losses at the gene ends were 1 base for V and 3 bases for J; bases not matched to a gene: 6. Germline V gene sequence: CDR1 LGHDT, CDR2 YNNKEL (reference sequence). The length of the CDR3 is 16 residues. CDR3 nucleotides: TGTGCCAGCAGCCAAGCAGACAGGGTTTTTGGAAACACCATATATTTT. As protein: CASSQADRVFGNTIYF.

A note on this clonotype: A much larger clone lies a single base off, so this may be a read error. The chain couples TRBV2 to TRBJ2-1, with TRBD2 identical over 11 bases. This CDR3 is 15 amino acids long. The germline V gene has CDR1 SNHLY and CDR2 FYNNEI. CDR3 loop: CAGSELAGGHNEQFF. The CDR3 bases are TGTGCCGGCAGTGAGCTAGCGGGGGGACACAATGAGCAGTTCTTC.

This clonotype occurred a few times. The rearrangement uses TRBV11-2 and TRBJ2-3; 11 nucleotides align to TRBD2. Germline CDR1 SGHAT, CDR2 FQNNGV. The trim removed 5 bases at V and 4 bases at J, leaving 5 bases unmatched. This CDR3 contains 15 residues. CDR3 nucleotide sequence: TGTGCCAGCAGCATCACTAGCGGGAGCTCAGATACGCAGTATTTT. This codes for CASSITSGSSDTQYF.

This clonotype has at least ten counts. This rearrangement joins TRBV12-3 or TRBV12-4 to TRBJ1-4, with a possible D match to TRBD1 (5 bases). The V end lost 3 bases, the J end lost 3 bases, and 11 bases lay between the germline ends. The CDR3 length is 15 residues. The CDR3: CASSFTPGANEKLFF. The CDR3 coding sequence is TGTGCCAGCAGTTTTACCCCGGGGGCTAATGAAAAACTGTTTTTT.

The table lists this clonotype with many counts. The chain recombines TRBV9 with TRBJ2-7, with 10 nucleotides matching TRBD2. Germline CDR1 is SGDLS and CDR2 is YYNGEE. V shed 4 bases and J 1 base; nucleotides not matched to a gene: 2. The CDR3 is 14 amino acids. CDR3 nucleotides: TGTGCCAGCAGCTCTAGCGGGAGATCCTACGAGCAGTACTTC. Translation gives CASSSSGRSYEQYF.

A remark on this clonotype: The germline gene is not matched at one end of the junction; a read error may be the cause. The CDR3 region is CAISARGADNEKLVF. DNA for the CDR3: TGTGCCATCAGCGCCAGGGGTGCCGATAATGAAAAACTGGTTTTT. This sequence joins TRBV10-3 and TRBJ1-4, with D possibly TRBD1 on 6 matching bases. The CDR3 totals 15 residues. Germline assignment: CDR1 ENHRY and CDR2 SYGVKD.

This clonotype was observed many times. The V and J genes are TRBV7-9 and TRBJ1-1; D remains ambiguous. This CDR3 spans 14 amino acids. Trimming removed 8 bases at V and 4 bases at J, with 17 bases between. From germline, CDR1 is SEHNR and CDR2 FQNEAQ (reference sequence). The CDR3 DNA reads TGTGCCAGCGTCTGGAGACAAACGGGCACTGAAGCTTTCTTT. Translated, it gives CASVWRQTGTEAFF.

About this clonotype itself: A much larger clone differs by one base, so this may be a read error. The genes are TRBV11-2 and TRBJ1-5, with D perhaps TRBD1 (6 bases). CDR3 length equals 15 residues. Germline V lookup: CDR1 SGHAT, CDR2 FQNNGV. The CDR3 DNA reads as TGTGTCAGCAGCCTAAGGACAGCCAGCAATCAGCCCCAGCATTTT. Translation: CVSSLRTASNQPQHF.

This clonotype was observed a handful of times. The chain has TRBV7-3 and TRBJ2-1; 11 bases fit TRBD2. CDR1 and CDR2 from the germline V gene are SGHTA and FQGTGA. This CDR3 spans 16 amino acids. The ends lost 6 bases at V and 0 bases at J; junction bases unmatched: 4. CDR3 loop: CASSLAGGFSYNEQFF. The CDR3 nucleotides read TGTGCCAGCAGTTTAGCGGGAGGGTTCTCCTACAATGAGCAGTTCTTC. The full variable domain, its missing parts supplied by reference TRBV7-3 and TRBJ2-1, is GAGVSQTPSNKVTEKGKYVELRCDPISGHTALYWYRQSLGQGPEFLIYFQGTGAADDSGLPNDRFFAVRPEGSVSTLKIQRTERGDSAVYLCASSLAGGFSYNEQFFGPGTRLTVL.

This clonotype was seen many times. Here the CDR3 reads CASSGQKECRKTYGYTF. The CDR3 DNA is TGTGCCAGCAGTGGTCAAAAGGAATGTAGAAAGACCTATGGCTACACCTTC. The rearrangement uses TRBV6-5 and TRBJ1-2; D gene uncertain. Germline V gene data show CDR1 as MNHEY and CDR2 as SVGAGI. The CDR3 loop spans 17 amino acids. V was trimmed by 5 bases and J by 4 bases, leaving 23 bases between them.

This clonotype was counted at least ten times. The J gene is TRBJ1-2, the V gene TRBV5-4, with D hard to call. Germline V CDR1 and CDR2: SGHNT, YYREEE (reference sequence). The V end lost 7 bases, the J end lost 4 bases, and 23 bases lay between the germline ends. There are 16 residues in the CDR3. The CDR3 DNA sequence: TGTGCCAGCCGAGATGCCGTACCAGGAAAGACCTATGGCTACACCTTC. The encoded protein is CASRDAVPGKTYGYTF.

A few counts support this clonotype. The V and J genes are TRBV6-5 and TRBJ1-2; no clear D gene. The V gene's germline CDR1 is MNHEY and CDR2 SVGAGI. This CDR3 has 17 residues. Deletions cut 4 bases from V and 4 bases from J, with 22 bases between. CDR3 bases: TGTGCCAGCAGTTCGGCCTACTCTATGCGAAAGACCTATGGCTACACCTTC. Its protein product is CASSSAYSMRKTYGYTF.

This clonotype was seen repeatedly, ten times or more. The chain joins TRBV24-1 to TRBJ2-1; no reliable D call. Germline CDR1 and CDR2: KGHDR and SFDVKD. Trimming pared 7 bases from V and 8 bases from J, leaving 20 bases between. This CDR3 spans 15 amino acids. CDR3 in amino acids: CATSGSWSRPHEQFF. The CDR3 DNA reads TGTGCCACCAGCGGAAGTTGGAGTAGACCCCATGAGCAGTTCTTC.

This clonotype has a count of ten or more. The chain uses TRBV23-1 and TRBJ2-5; TRBD1 might be the D (5 bases). TRBV23-1 is filed as an ORF, its function uncertain. Trimming shortened V by 7 bases and J by 5 bases, and 26 bases separated the two germline ends. This CDR3 spans 17 amino acids. This chain's CDR3 is CASNPALPAGNGETQYF. CDR3 bases: TGCGCCAGCAACCCCGCCCTGCCCGCAGGGAATGGGGAGACCCAGTACTTC.

This clonotype has a count of ten or more. The rearrangement uses TRBV29-1 and TRBJ2-2, with D maybe TRBD1 (6 bases). Trimming pared 7 bases from V and 6 bases from J, leaving 15 bases between. The CDR3 is 13 amino acids. Per the germline V gene, CDR1 is SQVTM and CDR2 is ANQGSEA. The CDR3 here is CSAAQGSAGELFF. For the CDR3, the DNA is TGCAGCGCTGCACAGGGTTCGGCCGGGGAGCTGTTTTTT.

On this clonotype itself: This could be a read error, since a much larger clone is one nucleotide away. V gene TRBV5-4 combines with J gene TRBJ1-2; no clear D gene. Trimming removed 7 bases from V and 4 bases from J, with 23 bases in between. The CDR3 contains 16 residues. CDR1 and CDR2 (germline): SGHNT, YYREEE (reference sequence). CDR3 in DNA: TGTGCCAGCCAACAACGCGTACCAGGAAAGACCTATGGCTACACCTTC. Protein sequence: CASQQRVPGKTYGYTF.

This clonotype was observed at least ten times. The chain combines TRBV15 with TRBJ1-5; a possible D gene is TRBD1 (6 bases). Germline CDR1 reads LNHNV; CDR2 reads YYDKDF (reference sequence). The CDR3 spans 15 residues. Trimming stripped 1 base from V and 7 bases from J, with 14 bases between. CDR3 DNA: TGTGCCACCAGCAGAGTTGGTACAGGGCGACAGCCCCAGCATTTT. It yields the protein CATSRVGTGRQPQHF.

This clonotype was observed many times. The CDR3 DNA reads TGTGCCAGCAGCAAGGGGCAAACAAGCAGAAAGACCTATGGCTACACCTTC. It yields the protein CASSKGQTSRKTYGYTF. V gene TRBV11-2 combines with J gene TRBJ1-2, with a tentative D call TRBD1 (5 bases). This CDR3 spans 17 amino acids. With 5 bases removed from V and 4 bases from J, the gap between germline ends came to 23 bases. CDR1 and CDR2 (germline): SGHAT, FQNNGV.

This clonotype was picked up many times. The chain links TRBV7-4 to TRBJ1-2; D remains ambiguous. Germline V gives CDR1 SGHVT, CDR2 SQSDAQ. V was cut by 5 bases and J by 4 bases, with 23 bases left in between. The CDR3 extends over 17 amino acids. Here the CDR3 reads CASSRFSSARKTYGYTF. CDR3 coding DNA: TGTGCCAGCAGCAGATTCAGTTCAGCTCGAAAGACCTATGGCTACACCTTC.

A remark on this clonotype: This may be a read error: a much more frequent sequence differs by one nucleotide. The rearrangement uses TRBV28 and TRBJ1-5, with D possibly matching TRBD1 (5 bases). CDR1 MDHEN and CDR2 SYDVKM come from the germline V gene. V was trimmed by 6 bases and J by 2 bases, leaving 14 bases between them. The CDR3 runs 15 residues. The CDR3 is CASRGEGMGNQPQHF. For the CDR3, the DNA is TGTGCCAGCAGGGGGGAGGGTATGGGCAATCAGCCCCAGCATTTT. The variable domain in full, with the rest retrieved from reference TRBV28 and TRBJ1-5, is DVKVTQSSRYLVKRTGEKVFLECVQDMDHENMFWYRQDPGLGLRLIYFSYDVKMKEKGDIPEGYSVSREKKERFSLILESASTNQTSMYLCASRGEGMGNQPQHFGDGTRLSIL.

On this clonotype itself: A much larger clone differs by one base, so this may be a read error. The J gene is TRBJ2-7, the V gene TRBV25-1, with 8 bases aligning to TRBD2. The CDR3 totals 14 residues. The V segment lost 8 bases and the J segment 4 bases; nucleotides outside the gene matches: 10. Germline V gene lookup returns CDR1 MGHDK and CDR2 SYGVNS. The DNA of the CDR3 is TGTGCCAGCGGAGAGAGCGGGAGTGGATACGAGCAGTACTTC. This gives the protein CASGESGSGYEQYF.

This clonotype showed up many times. This chain connects TRBV12-5 to TRBJ1-3; no reliable D call. V was pared by 6 bases and J by 2 bases, with 8 bases between. This CDR3 comprises 13 residues. CDR1 LGHNT and CDR2 FRNRAP come from the germline V gene. The CDR3 here is CASGGNTGNTIYF. DNA of the CDR3: TGTGCTAGTGGGGGGAATACTGGAAACACCATATATTTT.

This clonotype came up many times. The chain couples TRBV25-1 to TRBJ2-2; D call uncertain. V lost 4 bases to trimming and J lost 4 bases, with 10 bases between them. CDR3 length equals 14 residues. Germline V lookup: CDR1 MGHDK, CDR2 SYGVNS. This chain's CDR3 is CASSGLLSTGELFF. As DNA, the CDR3 is TGTGCCAGCAGTGGGCTACTTAGCACCGGGGAGCTGTTTTTT.